What follows are 17 T cell receptor beta chains derived from one specimen sequenced in a study of T cells in tuberculosis. The sample's time point: new active TB diagnosis, blood taken before or within 7 days of starting treatment. Only in-frame clones appear in the TCRdb table, and some are missing; sequencing was by immunoSEQ multiplex PCR. The sample carries more than 30,000 clones, around 94% recorded once. Sample: PBMCs, taken at tuberculosis diagnosis. The receptors stem from an adult with tuberculosis.

The chain has TRBV5-1 and TRBJ2-7, with 9 bases identical to TRBD1. CDR3 length: 13 residues. Trimming at V came to 5 bases and at J to 3 bases, leaving 3 bases not matched to a gene. Germline CDR1 is SGHRS and CDR2 is YFSETQ. The CDR3 spells CASRKTGGYEQYF. The CDR3 nucleotides read TGCGCCAGCAGGAAGACAGGGGGCTACGAGCAGTACTTC.

The chain joins TRBV7-9 to TRBJ1-2; 7 positions agree with TRBD1. Trimming cost V 5 bases and J 2 bases; bases outside gene matches: 8. From germline, CDR1 is SEHNR and CDR2 FQNEAQ (reference sequence). The CDR3 consists of 15 residues. CDR3 in amino acids: CASSKQTGRNYGYTF. In DNA, the CDR3 is TGTGCCAGCAGCAAGCAGACAGGGAGGAACTATGGCTACACCTTC.

This clone showed up just a few times. The rearrangement links TRBV6-5 to TRBJ1-2; 8 bases fit TRBD1. Germline V CDR1 and CDR2: MNHEY, SVGAGI. V was clipped by 8 bases and J by 7 bases; unmatched bases: 6. This CDR3 is 12 amino acids long. CDR3 sequence reads: CASGQGGSGYTF. CDR3 nucleotide sequence: TGTGCCAGCGGACAGGGAGGTTCTGGCTACACCTTC.

This clone occurred once. The chain links TRBV18 to TRBJ1-2; 9 nucleotides line up with TRBD1. The germline V gene encodes CDR1 KGHSH and CDR2 LQKENI. This CDR3 spans 16 amino acids. The trim removed 3 bases at V and 7 bases at J, leaving 12 bases unmatched. CDR3 nucleotide sequence: TGTGCCAGCTCACCGGATAATACAGGGGGCGCGCGTGGCTACACCTTC. Translating gives CASSPDNTGGARGYTF.

The V and J genes are TRBV6-4 and TRBJ1-1; D ambiguous. The germline CDR1 and CDR2 sequences are MRHNA and SNTAGT. Trimming took off 3 bases at V and 1 base at J, with 6 bases between the two ends. There are 13 residues in the CDR3. CDR3 DNA sequence: TGTGCCAGCAGTGAACAAGAGAACACTGAAGCTTTCTTT. Encoded protein: CASSEQENTEAFF.

The rearrangement links TRBV5-4 to TRBJ1-2; 8 bases align to TRBD1. The germline V gene has CDR1 SGHNT and CDR2 YYREEE (reference sequence). This CDR3 comprises 14 residues. J gave up 4 bases and V 1 base, and 3 bases lay outside the gene matches. In nucleotides, the CDR3 is TGTGCCAGCAGCTTGACAGGGGGATCCTATGGCTACACCTTC. Translation gives CASSLTGGSYGYTF.

This chain joins TRBV5-1 and TRBJ1-2, with D uncertain. The germline CDR1 and CDR2 sequences are SGHRS and YFSETQ. This CDR3 has 13 amino acids. The ends were cut back, 4 bases at V and 0 bases at J, with 7 bases in the middle. For the CDR3, the DNA is TGCGCCAGCAGCCCCGTAGCTAACTATGGCTACACCTTC. Protein product: CASSPVANYGYTF.

V and J are TRBV5-1 and TRBJ2-3; D is undetermined. The CDR3 sequence is 13 residues long. Per the germline V gene, CDR1 is SGHRS and CDR2 is YFSETQ. V was cut by 2 bases and J by 1 base, with 5 bases left in between. CDR3 DNA sequence: TGCGCCAGCAGCTTATCGGGCACAGATACGCAGTATTTT. Protein: CASSLSGTDTQYF.

V gene TRBV18 combines with J gene TRBJ2-7; TRBD1 agrees at 7 bases. V gave up 4 bases and J gave up 0 bases; unmatched junction bases: 6. The length of the CDR3 is 15 residues. Germline V gives CDR1 KGHSH, CDR2 LQKENI. CDR3 in amino acids: CASSLTTGSSYEQYF. For the CDR3, the DNA is TGTGCCAGCTCACTCACGACAGGGAGCTCCTACGAGCAGTACTTC. Full variable domain (rest looked up from reference TRBV18 and TRBJ2-7): NAGVMQNPRHLVRRRGQEARLRCSPMKGHSHVYWYRQLPEEGLKFMVYLQKENIIDESGMPKERFSAEFPKEGPSILRIQQVVRGDSAAYFCASSLTTGSSYEQYFGPGTRLTVT.

The V call is TRBV2, the J call TRBJ2-6; 12 bases align to TRBD1. Trimming at V came to 6 bases and at J to 2 bases, leaving 8 bases not matched to a gene. Germline V gives CDR1 SNHLY, CDR2 FYNNEI. The CDR3 loop spans 18 amino acids. CDR3 protein: CASSPAGQGAPGANVLTF. CDR3 nucleotides: TGTGCCAGCAGCCCCGCGGGACAGGGGGCGCCTGGGGCCAACGTCCTGACTTTC. The entire variable domain, with the rest obtained from reference TRBV2 and TRBJ2-6, is as follows: EPEVTQTPSHQVTQMGQEVILRCVPISNHLYFYWYRQILGQKVEFLVSFYNNEISEKSEIFDDQFSVERPDGSNFTLKIRSTKLEDSAMYFCASSPAGQGAPGANVLTFGAGSRLTVL.

The genes are TRBV5-1 and TRBJ2-7, with 9 bases fitting TRBD1. From germline, CDR1 is SGHRS and CDR2 YFSETQ. This CDR3 contains 16 residues. Losses at the gene ends were 1 base for V and 2 bases for J; bases not matched to a gene: 7. The CDR3 loop reads CASSLFSWDRAYEQYF. The CDR3 DNA is TGCGCCAGCAGCTTGTTCTCTTGGGACAGGGCCTACGAGCAGTACTTC.

This chain connects TRBV19 to TRBJ1-2; D is unresolved. The CDR3 contains 14 residues. The V end lost 4 bases, the J end lost 4 bases, and 13 bases lay between the germline ends. The V gene's germline CDR1 is LNHDA and CDR2 SQIVND (reference sequence). The CDR3 DNA is TGTGCCAGTAGTACGTTCCGGAGTTTCTATGGCTACACCTTC. Protein sequence: CASSTFRSFYGYTF. The full variable domain, with the rest looked up from reference TRBV19 and TRBJ1-2, is DGGITQSPKYLFRKEGQNVTLSCEQNLNHDAMYWYRQDPGQGLRLIYYSQIVNDFQKGDIAEGYSVSREKKESFPLTVTSAQKNPTAFYLCASSTFRSFYGYTFGSGTRLTVV.

The chain employs TRBV6-6 and TRBJ1-5; tentative D call: TRBD1 (6 bases). The CDR3 is 15 amino acids. Per germline, CDR1 MNHNY and CDR2 SVGAGI (reference sequence). With 7 bases removed from V and 3 bases from J, the gap between germline ends came to 16 bases. DNA of the CDR3: TGTGCCAGCAAAAGAGCGGGGGCCGACAATCAGCCCCAGCATTTT. Encoded protein: CASKRAGADNQPQHF.

The chain combines TRBV28 with TRBJ1-5, with no clear D. Deletions cut 4 bases from V and 3 bases from J, with 13 bases between. The germline gives CDR1 MDHEN, CDR2 SYDVKM. The CDR3 is made up of 15 amino acids. For the CDR3, the DNA is TGTGCCAGCAGTTCCCGAGACGGACTCAATCAGCCCCAGCATTTT. This sequence encodes CASSSRDGLNQPQHF.

The J gene is TRBJ1-2, the V gene TRBV7-2, with D unclear. Germline V gives CDR1 SGHTA, CDR2 FQGNSA. The CDR3 extends over 14 amino acids. With 1 base removed from V and 2 bases from J, the gap between germline ends came to 8 bases. CDR3 in amino acids: CASSLVAVNYGYTF. The DNA for the CDR3 is TGTGCCAGCAGCTTAGTAGCGGTGAACTATGGCTACACCTTC.

This chain links TRBV28 with TRBJ1-1, with D perhaps TRBD1 (5 bases). This CDR3 is 13 amino acids long. Trimming took 8 bases from V and 1 from J, leaving 11 bases between them. Germline CDR1 reads MDHEN; CDR2 reads SYDVKM. This CDR3 reads CASSRGWNTEAFF. CDR3 sequence (DNA): TGTGCCAGCTCTAGGGGCTGGAACACTGAAGCTTTCTTT.

The chain joins TRBV11-3 to TRBJ1-3; no firm D call. The germline gives CDR1 SGHNT, CDR2 YENEEA. The CDR3 covers 12 residues. V was trimmed by 3 bases and J by 2 bases, leaving 2 bases between them. The CDR3 bases are TGTGCCAGCAGCTTTACTGGAAACACCATATATTTT. This encodes CASSFTGNTIYF.